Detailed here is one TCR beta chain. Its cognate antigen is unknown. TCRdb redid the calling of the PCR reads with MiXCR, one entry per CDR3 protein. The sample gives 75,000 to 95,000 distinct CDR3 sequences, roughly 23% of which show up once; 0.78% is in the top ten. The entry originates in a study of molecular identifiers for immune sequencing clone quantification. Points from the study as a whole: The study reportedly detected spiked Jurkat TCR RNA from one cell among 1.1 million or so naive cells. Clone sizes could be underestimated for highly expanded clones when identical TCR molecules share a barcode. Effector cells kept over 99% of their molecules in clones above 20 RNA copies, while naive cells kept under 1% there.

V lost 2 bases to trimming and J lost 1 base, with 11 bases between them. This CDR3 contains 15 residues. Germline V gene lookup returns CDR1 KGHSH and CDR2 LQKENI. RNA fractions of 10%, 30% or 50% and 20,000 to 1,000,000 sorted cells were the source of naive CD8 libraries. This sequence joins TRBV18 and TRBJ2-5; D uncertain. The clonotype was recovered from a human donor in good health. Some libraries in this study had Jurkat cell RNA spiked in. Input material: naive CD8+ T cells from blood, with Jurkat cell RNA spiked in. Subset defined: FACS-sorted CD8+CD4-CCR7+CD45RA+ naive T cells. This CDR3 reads CASSPNTAPQETQYF. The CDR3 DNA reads TGTGCCAGCTCACCAAATACAGCTCCCCAAGAGACCCAGTACTTC.